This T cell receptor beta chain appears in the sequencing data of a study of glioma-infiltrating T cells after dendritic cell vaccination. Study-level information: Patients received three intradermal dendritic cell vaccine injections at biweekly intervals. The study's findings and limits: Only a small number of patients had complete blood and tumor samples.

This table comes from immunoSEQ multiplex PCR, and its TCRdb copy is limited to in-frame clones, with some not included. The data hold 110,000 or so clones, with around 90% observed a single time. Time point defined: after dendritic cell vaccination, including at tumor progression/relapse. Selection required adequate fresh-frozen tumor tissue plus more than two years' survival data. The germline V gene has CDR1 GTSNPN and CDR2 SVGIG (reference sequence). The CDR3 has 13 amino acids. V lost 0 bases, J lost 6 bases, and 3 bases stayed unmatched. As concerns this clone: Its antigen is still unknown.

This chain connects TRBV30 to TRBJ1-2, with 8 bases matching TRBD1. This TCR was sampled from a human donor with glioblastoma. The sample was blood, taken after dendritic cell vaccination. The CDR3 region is CAWSVQGGDGYTF. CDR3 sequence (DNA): TGTGCCTGGAGTGTACAGGGGGGCGATGGCTACACCTTC. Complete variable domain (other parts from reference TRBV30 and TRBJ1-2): SQTIHQWPATLVQPVGSPLSLECTVEGTSNPNLYWYRQAAGRGLQLLFYSVGIGQISSEVPQNLSASRPQDRQFILSSKKLLLSDSGFYLCAWSVQGGDGYTFGSGTRLTVV.